This T cell receptor (beta chain) was sequenced during a study of cytomegalovirus exposure and HLA in healthy donors. V was clipped by 0 bases and J by 2 bases, with 19 bases between them. Germline loops: CDR1 LNHNV, CDR2 YYDKDF (reference sequence). This CDR3 is built from 18 residues. PCR involved 60 Vbeta and 13 Jbeta primers. Measured with immunoSEQ multiplex PCR; TCRdb has only the in-frame clones, and not every one. The table lists 100,000 to 150,000 clones, 60% to 85% of them singletons. Study-level findings and limits: Specificity of three CMV-associated chains for CMV antigens was verified in vitro. Analyses of presence/absence relied on an assumption of roughly uniform sequencing depth across donors.

As concerns this clone: Its antigen is unidentified.

The rearrangement uses TRBV15 and TRBJ1-2; D may be TRBD1 (6 bases). The sample comprised PBMCs. This TCR derives from a woman in her late teens or twenties in good health and CMV-seronegative. In DNA, the CDR3 is TGTGCCACCAGCAGAGATGATGAGGGGGAGCCTCGAAACTATGGCTACACCTTC. Translated, it gives CATSRDDEGEPRNYGYTF.